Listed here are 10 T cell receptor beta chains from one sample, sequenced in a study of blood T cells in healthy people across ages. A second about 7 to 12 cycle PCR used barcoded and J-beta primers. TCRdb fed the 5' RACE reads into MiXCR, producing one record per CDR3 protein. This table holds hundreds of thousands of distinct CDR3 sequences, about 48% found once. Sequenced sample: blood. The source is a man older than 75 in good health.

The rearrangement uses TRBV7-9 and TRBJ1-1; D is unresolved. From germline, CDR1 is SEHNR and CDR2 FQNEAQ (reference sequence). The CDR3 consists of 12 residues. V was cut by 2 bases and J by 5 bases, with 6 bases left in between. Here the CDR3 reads CASSLRRTEAFF. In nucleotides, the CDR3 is TGTGCCAGCAGCTTAAGGCGGACTGAAGCTTTCTTT. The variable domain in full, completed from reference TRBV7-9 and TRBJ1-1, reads DTGVSQNPRHKITKRGQNVTFRCDPISEHNRLYWYRQTLGQGPEFLTYFQNEAQLEKSRLLSDRFSAERPKGSFSTLEIQRTEQGDSAMYLCASSLRRTEAFFGQGTRLTVV.

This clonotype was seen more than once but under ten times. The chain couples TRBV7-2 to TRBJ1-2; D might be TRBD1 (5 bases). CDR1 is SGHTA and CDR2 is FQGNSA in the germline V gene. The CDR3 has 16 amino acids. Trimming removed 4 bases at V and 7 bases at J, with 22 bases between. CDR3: CASSSPFLRRDSGYTF. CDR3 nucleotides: TGTGCCAGCAGCTCCCCGTTTCTCCGCAGGGACTCTGGCTACACCTTC.

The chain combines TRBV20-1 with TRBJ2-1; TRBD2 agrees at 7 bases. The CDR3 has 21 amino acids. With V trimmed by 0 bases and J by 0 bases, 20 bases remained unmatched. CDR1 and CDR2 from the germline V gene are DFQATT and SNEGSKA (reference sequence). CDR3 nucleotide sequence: TGCAGTGCTAGAGATCCCCCCGGAGGGCTAGCGGCCGTGAGCTCCTACAATGAGCAGTTCTTC. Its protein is CSARDPPGGLAAVSSYNEQFF.

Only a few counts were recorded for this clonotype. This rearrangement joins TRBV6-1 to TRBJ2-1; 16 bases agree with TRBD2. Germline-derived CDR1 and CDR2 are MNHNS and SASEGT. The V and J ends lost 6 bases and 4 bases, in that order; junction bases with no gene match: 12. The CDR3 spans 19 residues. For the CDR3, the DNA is TGTGCCAGCAGACGGGCCGGGACTAGCGGGAGGGCCCCTTACAATGAGCAGTTCTTC. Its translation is CASRRAGTSGRAPYNEQFF.

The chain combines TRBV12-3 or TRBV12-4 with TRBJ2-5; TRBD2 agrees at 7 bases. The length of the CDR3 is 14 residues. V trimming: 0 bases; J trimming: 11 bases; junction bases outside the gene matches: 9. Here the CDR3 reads CASSLAGGPQEQYF. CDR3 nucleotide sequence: TGTGCCAGCAGTTTAGCGGGAGGGCCTCAAGAGCAGTACTTC.

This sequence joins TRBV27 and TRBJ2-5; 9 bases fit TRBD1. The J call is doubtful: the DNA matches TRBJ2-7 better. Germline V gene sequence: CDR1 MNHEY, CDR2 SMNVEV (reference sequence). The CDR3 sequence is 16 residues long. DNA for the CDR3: TGTGCCAGCAGTTCTCCGGGACAGGGAAAGGCCTACGAGCAGTACTTC. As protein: CASSSPGQGKAYEQYF.

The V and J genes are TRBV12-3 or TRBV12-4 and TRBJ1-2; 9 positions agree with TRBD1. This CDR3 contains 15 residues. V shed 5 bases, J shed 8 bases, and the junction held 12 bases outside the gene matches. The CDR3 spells CASSPRDRASVGYTF. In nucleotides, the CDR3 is TGTGCCAGCAGTCCCCGGGACAGGGCTTCTGTCGGCTACACCTTC.

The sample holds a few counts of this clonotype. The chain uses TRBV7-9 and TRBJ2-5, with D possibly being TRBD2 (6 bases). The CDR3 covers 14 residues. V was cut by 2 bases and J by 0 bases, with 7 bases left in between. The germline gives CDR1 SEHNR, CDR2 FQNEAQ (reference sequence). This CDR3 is CASSLRGNQETQYF. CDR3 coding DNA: TGTGCCAGCAGCTTACGGGGGAACCAAGAGACCCAGTACTTC.

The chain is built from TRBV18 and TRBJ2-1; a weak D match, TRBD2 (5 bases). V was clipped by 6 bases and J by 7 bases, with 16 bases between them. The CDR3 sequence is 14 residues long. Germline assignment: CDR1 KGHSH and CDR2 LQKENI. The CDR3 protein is CASSVSGIRNEQFF. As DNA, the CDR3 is TGTGCCAGCTCCGTGAGCGGCATAAGGAATGAGCAGTTCTTC.

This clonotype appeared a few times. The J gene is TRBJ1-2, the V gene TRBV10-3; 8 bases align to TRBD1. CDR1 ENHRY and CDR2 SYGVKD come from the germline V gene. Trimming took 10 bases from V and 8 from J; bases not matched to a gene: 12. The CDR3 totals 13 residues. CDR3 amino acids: CANRRQGTEGYTF. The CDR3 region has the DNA TGTGCCAACCGTCGACAGGGGACGGAAGGCTACACCTTC.